A selection of T cell receptor beta chains follows, all from one sample in a study of blood T cells in healthy people across ages. MiXCR, applied by TCRdb to the 5' RACE reads, yields one record per CDR3 protein. The table includes around 1.5 million distinct CDR3 sequences, 35% to 45% detected once. The sample was blood. The source is a woman aged 18-29 years in good health. CDR3s include the opening cysteine and the closing phenylalanine or tryptophan. The D gene is left open where the match is weak. Rows give clone size only sometimes, using once, few, many, or a class for an expanded clone.

clone_size d_call j_call v_call cdr3_nt cdr3_aa
. TRBD2 TRBJ2-1 TRBV5-1 TGCGCCAGCAGCTTCCGAGCGGGAGAGGGGGAGCAGTTCTTC CASSFRAGEGEQFF
. TRBD1 TRBJ1-1 TRBV27 TGTGCCAGCAGTGTGACAGGGGGAATTGGTGAAGCTTTCTTT CASSVTGGIGEAFF
. TRBD1 TRBJ2-7 TRBV5-8 TGTGCCAGCAGCGCCGGGACAGGGTCCTGGAACGAGCAGTACTTC CASSAGTGSWNEQYF
. TRBD1 TRBJ1-1 TRBV13 TGTGCCAGCAGCACCGGACAGGGATTGACTGAAGCTTTCTTT CASSTGQGLTEAFF
few . TRBJ2-5 TRBV21-1 TGTGCCAGCAGCTACGTCGGGACCTATCAAGAGACCCAGTACTTC CASSYVGTYQETQYF
many TRBD1 TRBJ1-2 TRBV28 TGTGCCAGCAGTTCCCCGGGACAGGGGTACTATGGCTACACCTTC CASSSPGQGYYGYTF
. TRBD1 TRBJ2-7 TRBV9 TGTGCCAGCAGCGCCCGACAGGGGAATGGGGAGGCCCAGTACTTC CASSARQGNGEAQYF
. TRBD2 TRBJ2-3 TRBV27 TGTGCCAGCTACAAATCCTTAGCGGGAGTTCCAGATACGCAGTATTTT CASYKSLAGVPDTQYF
. . TRBJ1-1 TRBV6-5 TGTGCCAGCAACGAAGCAGGGTTGGGCACTGAAGCTTTCTTT CASNEAGLGTEAFF
. . TRBJ1-6 TRBV7-2 TGTGCCAGCACCTTAAGGCAGGGAAACTCACCCCTCCACTTT CASTLRQGNSPLHF
. TRBD1 TRBJ1-2 TRBV4-1 TGCGCCAGCAGCCCCCTGGGCCCGGGGGACAGGGCTATCTATGGCTACACCTTC CASSPLGPGDRAIYGYTF
. . TRBJ1-1 TRBV20-1 TGCAGTGCCCCAAGAGCCGGGACGGCGAGTGAAGCTTTCTTT CSAPRAGTASEAFF
few TRBD1 TRBJ2-7 TRBV12-3/TRBV12-4 TGTGCCAGCGGACCGGGACAGTCCTACGAGCAGTACTTC CASGPGQSYEQYF
few TRBD2 TRBJ2-1 TRBV27 TGTGCCAGCAGTTTTAAAAGGGGCTATGGGCTAGCGGGGGACTACAATGAGCAGTTCTTC CASSFKRGYGLAGDYNEQFF
many TRBD1 TRBJ1-2 TRBV2 TGTGCCAGCAGGACAGGGAAATCGAATGGCTACACCTTC CASRTGKSNGYTF
. TRBD2 TRBJ2-1 TRBV7-9 TGTGCCAGCAGTTACTCATCGGGACTAGCGGGTCGGGGGCAGTTCTTC CASSYSSGLAGRGQFF
. TRBD1 TRBJ1-5 TRBV7-9 TGTGCCAGCACGACAGGGGGTAGCAATCAGCCCCAGCATTTT CASTTGGSNQPQHF
. TRBD1 TRBJ2-2 TRBV28 TGTGCCGGCAGAACAGGGGGGTCCGGGGAGCTGTTTTTT CAGRTGGSGELFF